This entry lists 24 T cell receptor beta chains sequenced from one sample in a study of blood T cell repertoires in COVID-19. Sequencing was performed with immunoSEQ multiplex PCR; in TCRdb, only in-frame clones are kept and a portion is missing. The repertoire includes about 250,000 clones, approximately 88% of them detected once, and around 3.2% sits in the top ten. The material sequenced was PBMCs or T cells enriched from blood (not recorded which). The receptor source for this set is a woman between 40 and 55 years old who had been exposed to COVID-19.

This sequence joins TRBV3-1 (or the pseudogene TRBV3-2) and TRBJ1-3, with a tentative D call TRBD1 (5 bases). This CDR3 contains 20 residues. The germline V and J ends were trimmed by 0 bases and 0 bases, with 21 bases remaining between them. The V gene's germline CDR1 is LGHDT and CDR2 YNNKEL (reference sequence). The CDR3 spells CASSQDLGGWGILSGNTIYF. The CDR3 coding sequence is TGTGCCAGCAGCCAAGATCTGGGGGGTTGGGGAATTCTCTCTGGAAACACCATATATTTT.

This chain connects TRBV2 to TRBJ2-1, with D possibly matching TRBD1 (6 bases). Germline CDR1 SNHLY, CDR2 FYNNEI. V gave up 1 base and J gave up 11 bases, with 12 bases separating them. CDR3 length: 13 residues. In DNA form, the CDR3 reads TGTGCCAGCAGTGAAGTGAAGGGACAACAGCAGTTCTTC. Translation gives CASSEVKGQQQFF.

V and J are TRBV28 and TRBJ2-1, with 9 bases that match TRBD1. Germline values: CDR1 MDHEN, CDR2 SYDVKM. The CDR3 length is 16 residues. V dropped 6 bases and J dropped 4; count of bases not matched to a gene: 10. The CDR3: CASSPYRDRVYNEQFF. CDR3 coding DNA: TGTGCCAGCAGCCCCTACCGGGACAGGGTGTACAATGAGCAGTTCTTC.

The chain joins TRBV12-3 or TRBV12-4 to TRBJ2-2, with D maybe TRBD1 (5 bases). The CDR3 consists of 12 residues. V dropped 7 bases and J dropped 6 bases, with 9 bases sitting between them. CDR3 sequence: CASTREAGELFF. In nucleotides, the CDR3 is TGTGCCAGCACCAGGGAAGCCGGGGAGCTGTTTTTT.

On this clone itself: Other DNA variants within this sample encode the same CDR3. The chain is built from TRBV6-5 and TRBJ2-1; a possible D gene is TRBD2 (6 bases). The germline V gene has CDR1 MNHEY and CDR2 SVGAGI. Trimming shortened V by 2 bases and J by 7 bases, and 6 bases separated the two germline ends. This CDR3 comprises 12 residues. The CDR3 DNA reads as TGTGCCAGCAGTTACGCGGGGAATGAGCAGTTCTTC. Residues: CASSYAGNEQFF.

This rearrangement joins TRBV18 to TRBJ2-3; 14 bases match TRBD2. Trimming cost V 0 bases and J 0 bases; bases outside gene matches: 5. The CDR3 is 19 residues long. Per germline, CDR1 KGHSH and CDR2 LQKENI. The CDR3 spells CASSPPWTSGGPSTDTQYF. The CDR3 region has the DNA TGTGCCAGCTCACCACCGTGGACTAGCGGGGGGCCTAGCACAGATACGCAGTATTTT.

The chain recombines TRBV7-9 with TRBJ1-1; TRBD1 might be the D (5 bases). From germline, CDR1 is SEHNR and CDR2 FQNEAQ (reference sequence). This CDR3 is built from 17 residues. Trimming took 5 bases from V and 1 from J, leaving 20 bases between them. The CDR3 DNA reads TGTGCCAGCAGCCCATATGGCTGGGGGGACGGGAACACTGAAGCTTTCTTT. It translates to CASSPYGWGDGNTEAFF.

The rearrangement links TRBV4-3 to TRBJ2-1; TRBD2 matches at 9 bases. CDR1 LGHNA and CDR2 YSLEER come from the germline V gene. With 0 bases clipped from V and 8 bases from J, the junction kept 11 bases outside the gene matches. The CDR3 runs 17 residues. In DNA form, the CDR3 reads TGCGCCAGCAGCCAAGATCTCCGGCCTAGCGGGGAGGATGAGCAGTTCTTC. As protein: CASSQDLRPSGEDEQFF.

This chain joins TRBV5-4 and TRBJ2-3; 16 nucleotides match TRBD2. J was trimmed by 3 bases and V by 4 bases; bases with no gene match: 8. The CDR3 consists of 18 residues. In germline, CDR1 is SGHNT, CDR2 YYREEE (reference sequence). Here the CDR3 DNA reads TGTGCCAGCAGCATGGGACTAGCGGGGGGGCTTGGAACAGATACGCAGTATTTT. The encoded protein is CASSMGLAGGLGTDTQYF.

The chain has TRBV6-2 or TRBV6-3 and TRBJ2-4; possible D gene TRBD2, 5 bases. Germline lookup yields CDR1 MNHEY and CDR2 SVGEGT. V dropped 6 bases and J dropped 5 bases, with 17 bases sitting between them. The CDR3 runs to 15 residues. The CDR3 protein is CASSRLGLAENIQYF. The CDR3 DNA reads as TGTGCCAGCAGCAGGCTGGGTCTAGCAGAAAACATTCAGTACTTC.

This clone was detected once. The CDR3 DNA sequence: TGCAGCGCTCGAGTCCGGGGACAGGGCAAAGATAGCAATCAGCCCCAGCATTTT. This codes for CSARVRGQGKDSNQPQHF. The chain combines TRBV29-1 with TRBJ1-5; 9 bases agree with TRBD1. The CDR3 extends over 18 amino acids. The ends lost 7 bases at V and 0 bases at J; junction bases unmatched: 16. CDR1 and CDR2 (germline): SQVTM, ANQGSEA.

The CDR3 DNA reads TGTGCCAGCTCAATAACTATGGCGGGAGGAGAGACCCAGTACTTC. Translation gives CASSITMAGGETQYF. The chain uses TRBV18 and TRBJ2-5; 8 bases agree with TRBD2. CDR3 size: 15 residues. Per the germline V gene, CDR1 is KGHSH and CDR2 is LQKENI. J was trimmed by 4 bases and V by 5 bases; bases with no gene match: 9.

This clone was seen once. The rearrangement links TRBV4-3 to TRBJ2-3; D is unclear. This CDR3 comprises 15 residues. The V end lost 0 bases, the J end lost 4 bases, and 11 bases lay between the germline ends. Germline assignment: CDR1 LGHNA and CDR2 YSLEER. Written as DNA, the CDR3 is TGCGCCAGCAGCCAAGATTCGACTTTTCCAGATACGCAGTATTTT. Its protein product is CASSQDSTFPDTQYF.

The table lists this clone with a count of one. This chain connects TRBV19 to TRBJ1-4; TRBD1 matches at 7 bases. CDR1 and CDR2 from the germline V gene are LNHDA and SQIVND (reference sequence). The CDR3 totals 18 residues. Trimming took 9 bases from V and 3 from J; bases not matched to a gene: 19. CDR3 protein: CASTRRGGGVGSNEKLFF. In nucleotides, the CDR3 is TGTGCCAGCACGAGGCGTGGAGGGGGCGTCGGATCTAATGAAAAACTGTTTTTT. Full variable domain (missing parts from reference TRBV19 and TRBJ1-4): DGGITQSPKYLFRKEGQNVTLSCEQNLNHDAMYWYRQDPGQGLRLIYYSQIVNDFQKGDIAEGYSVSREKKESFPLTVTSAQKNPTAFYLCASTRRGGGVGSNEKLFFGSGTQLSVL.

This clone appeared once. DNA of the CDR3: TGTGCCAGCAGCACCCCGACAGCGAGTTCCTACAATGAGCAGTTCTTC. Translation gives CASSTPTASSYNEQFF. The chain combines TRBV6-2 or TRBV6-3 with TRBJ2-1; D is perhaps TRBD1 (5 bases). Germline values: CDR1 MNHEY, CDR2 SVGEGT. The V end was cut by 6 bases, the J end by 1 base, with 16 bases between. This CDR3 region has 16 residues.

The CDR3 region is CASSSGGGGEQFF. CDR3 in DNA: TGTGCCAGCTCAAGCGGGGGAGGAGGTGAGCAGTTCTTC. This chain uses TRBV9 with TRBJ2-1; 8 nucleotides line up with TRBD2. This CDR3 is 13 amino acids long. The germline gives CDR1 SGDLS, CDR2 YYNGEE. V shed 7 bases, J shed 9 bases, and the junction held 9 bases outside the gene matches.

This chain joins TRBV7-8 and TRBJ2-7; 10 positions match TRBD1. This CDR3 is 15 amino acids long. V lost 4 bases, J lost 4 bases, and 7 bases stayed unmatched. The germline CDR1 and CDR2 sequences are SGHVS and FQNEAQ. For the CDR3, the DNA is TGTGCCAGCAGCTATGGACAGGGGGTTGGATACGAGCAGTACTTC. It yields the protein CASSYGQGVGYEQYF. The full variable domain, completed using reference TRBV7-8 and TRBJ2-7, is GAGVSQSPRYKVAKRGQDVALRCDPISGHVSLFWYQQALGQGPEFLTYFQNEAQLDKSGLPSDRFFAERPEGSVSTLKIQRTQQEDSAVYLCASSYGQGVGYEQYFGPGTRLTVT.

The J gene is TRBJ1-2, the V gene TRBV7-2, with a possible D match to TRBD1 (5 bases). The V gene's germline CDR1 is SGHTA and CDR2 FQGNSA. The CDR3 spans 14 residues. V lost 1 base, J lost 4 bases, and 10 bases lay in between. CDR3 protein: CASSLGQGGYGYTF. CDR3 nucleotides: TGTGCCAGCAGCTTAGGGCAGGGTGGCTATGGCTACACCTTC.

V and J are TRBV25-1 and TRBJ1-1; possible D gene TRBD1, 5 bases. There are 16 residues in the CDR3. V was trimmed by 1 base and J by 5 bases, leaving 17 bases between them. CDR1 and CDR2 from the germline V gene are MGHDK and SYGVNS. CDR3 sequence: CASSEWVATGATEAFF. DNA for the CDR3: TGTGCCAGCAGTGAATGGGTCGCAACAGGTGCGACTGAAGCTTTCTTT.

The rearrangement joins TRBV4-1 to TRBJ2-7; 11 bases match TRBD1. CDR1 MGHRA and CDR2 YSYEKL come from the germline V gene. The CDR3 runs to 15 residues. V lost 4 bases and J lost 3; bases outside the gene matches: 5. The CDR3 region is CASSLWTGGFYEQYF. CDR3 in DNA: TGCGCCAGCAGCCTATGGACAGGGGGCTTCTACGAGCAGTACTTC.

With regard to this clone: The same CDR3 also results from other DNA sequences found in this sample. This chain uses TRBV19 with TRBJ2-2; 7 positions match TRBD1. Germline loops: CDR1 LNHDA, CDR2 SQIVND (reference sequence). The V segment lost 5 bases and the J segment 5 bases; nucleotides outside the gene matches: 5. There are 14 residues in the CDR3. The CDR3 loop is CASSPQGYTGELFF. The CDR3 region has the DNA TGTGCCAGTAGTCCACAGGGGTATACCGGGGAGCTGTTTTTT. Drawing the rest from reference TRBV19 and TRBJ2-2, the complete variable domain is DGGITQSPKYLFRKEGQNVTLSCEQNLNHDAMYWYRQDPGQGLRLIYYSQIVNDFQKGDIAEGYSVSREKKESFPLTVTSAQKNPTAFYLCASSPQGYTGELFFGEGSRLTVL.

V is TRBV7-8 and J is TRBJ1-4; D is ambiguous. Trimming stripped 2 bases from V and 0 bases from J, with 16 bases between. Germline loops: CDR1 SGHVS, CDR2 FQNEAQ. The CDR3 runs to 18 residues. CDR3 in DNA: TGTGCCAGCAGCTTACCCCCGACCGGGTCCGCAACTAATGAAAAACTGTTTTTT. Amino acids: CASSLPPTGSATNEKLFF.

This chain connects TRBV19 to TRBJ1-5, with D possibly being TRBD1 (5 bases). In germline, CDR1 is LNHDA, CDR2 SQIVND (reference sequence). V was clipped by 9 bases and J by 5 bases, with 14 bases between them. CDR3 length equals 13 residues. CDR3 DNA: TGTGCCAGCACCCGGACGGGGGATCAGCCCCAGCATTTT. Amino acids: CASTRTGDQPQHF.

This clone was recorded only once. V is TRBV28 and J is TRBJ1-2, with TRBD1 matching over 9 bases. The CDR3 runs 15 residues. After removal of 3 bases from V and 2 bases from J, the junction contained 4 bases not matched to a gene. The germline CDR1 and CDR2 sequences are MDHEN and SYDVKM. CDR3 protein: CASSLAGTGNYGYTF. In DNA form, the CDR3 reads TGTGCCAGCAGTTTGGCCGGGACAGGGAACTATGGCTACACCTTC.